The 28 T cell receptor beta chains below all came from one sample that was sequenced in a study of blood T cell repertoires in COVID-19 (TCRdb year 2020). The library was obtained by the immunoSEQ multiplex PCR assay. TCRdb took this table from immuneACCESS and kept in-frame rearrangements with V and J called. Such tables lack part of the clones; where checked against another copy, unresolved V genes explain under half of the gap, and the rest is unexplained. For this sample the table gives 30,000 to 40,000 clones, of which 88% were detected only once. The ten largest clones take up about 9.8% of the sample. The sequenced sample consisted of peripheral blood. These receptors were obtained from a human donor in a cohort sampled during active COVID-19.

The J gene is TRBJ1-1, the V gene TRBV11-2; D is unclear. The ends were cut back, 7 bases at V and 1 base at J, with 28 bases in the middle. There are 19 residues in the CDR3. CDR1 is SGHAT and CDR2 is FQNNGV in the germline V gene. The CDR3 region is CASILHTGGTQRRNTEAFF. CDR3 in DNA: TGTGCCAGCATCCTCCATACCGGAGGAACCCAGAGACGGAACACTGAAGCTTTCTTT. Together with reference TRBV11-2 and TRBJ1-1, the CDR3 gives the full variable domain: EAGVAQSPRYKIIEKRQSVAFWCNPISGHATLYWYQQILGQGPKLLIQFQNNGVVDDSQLPKDRFSAERLKGVDSTLKIQPAKLEDSAVYLCASILHTGGTQRRNTEAFFGQGTRLTVV.

The J gene is TRBJ2-3, the V gene TRBV10-3; 9 bases are a match to TRBD1. CDR1 is ENHRY and CDR2 is SYGVKD in the germline V gene. The CDR3 is 15 amino acids. Germline trimming cut 2 bases from V and 0 bases from J; bases unmatched to any gene: 0. In DNA, the CDR3 is TGTGCCATCAGTGAGGGACAGGGGAGCACAGATACGCAGTATTTT. Residues: CAISEGQGSTDTQYF.

This clone has only one observation. The rearrangement uses TRBV5-6 and TRBJ1-1; D perhaps matches TRBD1 (5 bases). The germline CDR1 and CDR2 sequences are SGHDT and YYEEEE. V was cut by 2 bases and J by 1 base, with 12 bases left in between. The CDR3 length is 15 residues. CDR3 in amino acids: CASSFLGVGNTEAFF. The CDR3 nucleotides are TGTGCCAGCAGCTTTCTAGGGGTGGGGAACACTGAAGCTTTCTTT. The variable domain in full, completed from reference TRBV5-6 and TRBJ1-1, reads DAGVTQSPTHLIKTRGQQVTLRCSPKSGHDTVSWYQQALGQGPQFIFQYYEEEERQRGNFPDRFSGHQFPNYSSELNVNALLLGDSALYLCASSFLGVGNTEAFFGQGTRLTVV.

This chain links TRBV5-1 with TRBJ2-2; 8 bases are a match to TRBD1. The germline V gene encodes CDR1 SGHRS and CDR2 YFSETQ. The CDR3 is made up of 15 amino acids. V lost 4 bases to trimming and J lost 4 bases; unmatched junction nucleotides: 6. CDR3 in DNA: TGCGCCAGCAGCGTCGGACAGGGAAGCACCGGGGAGCTGTTTTTT. This translates into CASSVGQGSTGELFF.

The J gene is TRBJ1-3, the V gene TRBV7-9, with TRBD1 matching over 8 bases. CDR3 length: 15 residues. V shed 2 bases and J 2 bases; nucleotides not matched to a gene: 2. Germline V gene lookup returns CDR1 SEHNR and CDR2 FQNEAQ (reference sequence). The CDR3 region has the DNA TGTGCCAGCAGCTTAAGGGACAGGACTGGAAACACCATATATTTT. It encodes CASSLRDRTGNTIYF.

CDR3: CASSSYPRGAGNSPLHF. The CDR3 DNA reads TGTGCCAGCAGCTCCTACCCCCGGGGGGCCGGCAATTCACCCCTCCACTTT. This chain uses TRBV11-2 with TRBJ1-6, with D perhaps matching TRBD1 (6 bases). The CDR3 totals 17 residues. Germline V gene sequence: CDR1 SGHAT, CDR2 FQNNGV. V lost 4 bases and J 7 bases, leaving 20 bases between the germline ends.

This chain joins TRBV13 and TRBJ2-2; D is undetermined. This CDR3 region has 12 residues. From germline, CDR1 is PRHDT and CDR2 FYEKMQ (reference sequence). Trimming took 1 base from V and 6 from J, leaving 3 bases between them. The CDR3 loop reads CASSLASGELFF. The DNA for the CDR3 is TGTGCCAGCAGCTTAGCCTCCGGGGAGCTGTTTTTT.

The genes are TRBV6-6 and TRBJ1-5; the match to TRBD1 covers 8 bases. Unmatched junction bases numbered 1, after V lost 5 bases and J lost 4 bases. CDR3 length: 13 residues. Germline values: CDR1 MNHNY, CDR2 SVGAGI (reference sequence). Here the CDR3 DNA reads TGTGCCAGCAGTCGACAGGGGAATCAGCCCCAGCATTTT. This codes for CASSRQGNQPQHF.

This chain uses TRBV10-3 with TRBJ1-6, with TRBD1 matching over 7 bases. J was trimmed by 10 bases and V by 6 bases; bases with no gene match: 6. From germline, CDR1 is ENHRY and CDR2 SYGVKD. The length of the CDR3 is 13 residues. Here the CDR3 DNA reads TGTGCCATCAGCGACAGGGATTTCTCACCCCTCCACTTT. Translated, it gives CAISDRDFSPLHF.

This chain uses TRBV28 with TRBJ1-6; 7 bases line up with TRBD1. Germline V gene data show CDR1 as MDHEN and CDR2 as SYDVKM. The CDR3 contains 15 residues. Unmatched junction bases numbered 5, after V lost 3 bases and J lost 6 bases. The CDR3 nucleotides read TGTGCCAGCAGTTTGAGGGGGCGCGGTAATTCACCCCTCCACTTT. It specifies CASSLRGRGNSPLHF.

In nucleotides, the CDR3 is TGTGCCAGCAGCGTAGGGGCCAATCAGCCCCAGCATTTT. Translating it yields CASSVGANQPQHF. The chain recombines TRBV9 with TRBJ1-5; D is unresolved. Trimming left V 0 bases short and J 3 bases short, with 4 bases between. The CDR3 consists of 13 residues. Germline CDR1 reads SGDLS; CDR2 reads YYNGEE.

The chain is built from TRBV5-6 and TRBJ2-2, with 11 bases lining up with TRBD2. Germline trimming cut 4 bases from V and 4 bases from J; bases unmatched to any gene: 6. CDR1 and CDR2 from the germline V gene are SGHDT and YYEEEE. CDR3 length: 16 residues. This chain's CDR3 is CASSPGLAGGTGELFF. CDR3 bases: TGTGCCAGCAGCCCGGGGCTAGCGGGAGGCACCGGGGAGCTGTTTTTT.

The rearrangement links TRBV7-9 to TRBJ1-2, with 7 bases aligning to TRBD1. Trimming at V came to 7 bases and at J to 2 bases, leaving 7 bases not matched to a gene. Germline assignment: CDR1 SEHNR and CDR2 FQNEAQ (reference sequence). The CDR3 has 14 amino acids. This CDR3 reads CASTKDRANYGYTF. Here the CDR3 DNA reads TGTGCCAGCACCAAAGACAGGGCAAACTATGGCTACACCTTC. The whole variable domain, filled in from reference TRBV7-9 and TRBJ1-2, reads DTGVSQNPRHKITKRGQNVTFRCDPISEHNRLYWYRQTLGQGPEFLTYFQNEAQLEKSRLLSDRFSAERPKGSFSTLEIQRTEQGDSAMYLCASTKDRANYGYTFGSGTRLTVV.

The chain uses TRBV2 and TRBJ2-1; no definite D call. CDR3 length: 12 amino acids. Deletions cut 7 bases from V and 3 bases from J, with 7 bases between. Germline lookup yields CDR1 SNHLY and CDR2 FYNNEI. CDR3 DNA: TGTGCCAGCAACTCGCGCTACAATGAGCAGTTCTTC. Translation: CASNSRYNEQFF.

The rearrangement uses TRBV19 and TRBJ2-7; 7 bases fit TRBD1. With V trimmed by 3 bases and J by 3 bases, 8 bases remained unmatched. The CDR3 contains 15 residues. Germline V lookup: CDR1 LNHDA, CDR2 SQIVND (reference sequence). CDR3 region: CASSIPRQGRYEQYF. Here the CDR3 DNA reads TGTGCCAGTAGTATCCCCCGACAGGGTCGCTACGAGCAGTACTTC.

J is TRBJ2-3 and V is TRBV29-1; the match to TRBD2 covers 8 bases. CDR1 and CDR2 from the germline V gene are SQVTM and ANQGSEA. The CDR3 runs 13 residues. The junction had 4 bases not matched to a gene; V was cut back by 6 bases and J by 2 bases. Written as DNA, the CDR3 is TGCAGCGTCGTAGCGGGGAACACAGATACGCAGTATTTT. Translated: CSVVAGNTDTQYF.

This chain connects TRBV19 to TRBJ2-3; 7 bases agree with TRBD2. The length of the CDR3 is 14 residues. Looked up from germline, CDR1 is LNHDA and CDR2 is SQIVND (reference sequence). The J segment lost 1 base and the V segment lost 7 bases, leaving 5 bases of the junction unmatched. The CDR3 nucleotides are TGTGCCAGTACCAGCGGGGTTCGCACAGATACGCAGTATTTT. It codes for CASTSGVRTDTQYF.

The chain employs TRBV7-2 and TRBJ1-2, with D perhaps matching TRBD1 (5 bases). From germline, CDR1 is SGHTA and CDR2 FQGNSA. The CDR3 length is 11 residues. Between the trimmed V and J ends, which lost 8 bases and 7 bases, there was a span of 11 bases. This chain's CDR3 is CASAEGFGYTF. The CDR3 DNA is TGTGCCAGCGCGGAGGGGTTTGGCTACACCTTC.

The chain couples TRBV6-4 to TRBJ1-1, with TRBD1 identical over 7 bases. The CDR3 extends over 15 amino acids. V was clipped by 6 bases and J by 3 bases; unmatched bases: 10. CDR1 and CDR2 (germline): MRHNA, SNTAGT. CDR3 DNA: TGTGCCAGCAGGAAGGAGGGACAGCAACACACTGAAGCTTTCTTT. Translating it yields CASRKEGQQHTEAFF.

The chain combines TRBV18 with TRBJ2-1; 10 positions match TRBD2. The CDR3 runs 17 residues. V shed 2 bases, J shed 7 bases, and the junction held 11 bases outside the gene matches. CDR1 KGHSH and CDR2 LQKENI come from the germline V gene. CDR3 protein: CASSPSISSGRRNEQFF. CDR3 nucleotides: TGTGCCAGCTCACCATCCATCTCTAGCGGGAGAAGGAATGAGCAGTTCTTC. Supplemented by reference TRBV18 and TRBJ2-1, the full variable domain reads NAGVMQNPRHLVRRRGQEARLRCSPMKGHSHVYWYRQLPEEGLKFMVYLQKENIIDESGMPKERFSAEFPKEGPSILRIQQVVRGDSAAYFCASSPSISSGRRNEQFFGPGTRLTVL.

This chain connects TRBV7-9 to TRBJ1-2; 7 nucleotides match TRBD1. There are 13 residues in the CDR3. V was clipped by 4 bases and J by 6 bases; unmatched bases: 5. CDR1 is SEHNR, CDR2 FQNEAQ, per germline (reference sequence). This CDR3 is CASSSQGRNGYTF. For the CDR3, the DNA is TGTGCCAGCAGCTCACAGGGGAGGAATGGCTACACCTTC.

J is TRBJ2-3 and V is TRBV5-1; D is perhaps TRBD2 (6 bases). The germline gives CDR1 SGHRS, CDR2 YFSETQ. This CDR3 has 14 amino acids. Trimming removed 5 bases from V and 2 bases from J, with 12 bases in between. CDR3 residues: CASRRLAITDTQYF. The CDR3 bases are TGCGCCAGCAGGAGGCTAGCGATCACAGATACGCAGTATTTT. The variable domain in full, with the rest retrieved from reference TRBV5-1 and TRBJ2-3, is KAGVTQTPRYLIKTRGQQVTLSCSPISGHRSVSWYQQTPGQGLQFLFEYFSETQRNKGNFPGRFSGRQFSNSRSEMNVSTLELGDSALYLCASRRLAITDTQYFGPGTRLTVL.

The chain joins TRBV4-2 to TRBJ2-5, with TRBD2 identical over 12 bases. Looked up from germline, CDR1 is LGHNA and CDR2 is YNFKEQ. V trimming: 0 bases; J trimming: 6 bases; junction bases outside the gene matches: 5. The length of the CDR3 is 16 residues. CDR3 loop: CASSQDLAGGIKTQYF. The CDR3 nucleotides are TGTGCCAGCAGCCAAGATCTAGCGGGGGGGATTAAGACCCAGTACTTC.

This chain joins TRBV3-1 (or the pseudogene TRBV3-2) and TRBJ2-3; a possible D gene is TRBD2 (6 bases). The V gene lost 0 bases and the J gene lost 1 base, with 11 bases spanning the gap. CDR1 is LGHDT, CDR2 YNNKEL, per germline (reference sequence). CDR3 length: 16 residues. The CDR3 loop reads CASSQDLRGGTDTQYF. In nucleotides, the CDR3 is TGTGCCAGCAGCCAAGATCTGCGCGGGGGCACAGATACGCAGTATTTT.

This chain joins TRBV18 and TRBJ1-6; D not resolved. The length of the CDR3 is 14 residues. Germline assignment: CDR1 KGHSH and CDR2 LQKENI. V lost 4 bases and J lost 5, with 9 bases in between. In DNA, the CDR3 is TGTGCCAGCTCACTAGCGGGTAATAATTCACCCCTCCACTTT. This gives the protein CASSLAGNNSPLHF.

As DNA, the CDR3 is TGTGCCAGCAGCTTAAGCAGGGCTTCCACTGAAGCTTTCTTT. Translation gives CASSLSRASTEAFF. The genes are TRBV7-2 and TRBJ1-1; tentative D call: TRBD1 (5 bases). The CDR3 has 14 residues. In germline, CDR1 is SGHTA, CDR2 FQGNSA. Between the trimmed V and J ends, which lost 2 bases and 4 bases, there was a span of 11 bases.

This chain links TRBV4-2 with TRBJ1-2, with D perhaps TRBD1 (6 bases). The CDR3 is made up of 15 amino acids. Deletions cut 1 base from V and 8 bases from J, with 17 bases between. Germline V gene data show CDR1 as LGHNA and CDR2 as YNFKEQ. The CDR3 region has the DNA TGTGCCAGCAGCCAAGGCAACAGGGAGAGGGGAGGCTACACCTTC. Translation: CASSQGNRERGGYTF.

V gene TRBV9 combines with J gene TRBJ2-7; maybe TRBD2 (5 bases). The V gene's germline CDR1 is SGDLS and CDR2 YYNGEE. The CDR3 extends over 14 amino acids. Trimming shortened V by 0 bases and J by 4 bases, and 11 bases separated the two germline ends. The CDR3 bases are TGTGCCAGCAGCGTAGGTTCAAGCGGTTACGAGCAGTACTTC. As protein: CASSVGSSGYEQYF.